The 14 T cell receptor beta chains below were found in one sample sequenced in a study of blood T cell repertoires in COVID-19. The repertoire was sequenced with immunoSEQ multiplex PCR; TCRdb's copy has only in-frame clones and lacks some. Of tens of thousands of clones in the sample, around 90% were seen once. The sequenced material came from peripheral blood. These receptors were taken from a woman at least 80 years old with acute or convalescent COVID-19.

The genes are TRBV6-5 and TRBJ1-4; D remains ambiguous. The CDR3 spans 14 residues. V was trimmed by 10 bases and J by 0 bases, leaving 12 bases between them. Germline values: CDR1 MNHEY, CDR2 SVGAGI. The CDR3 DNA sequence: TGTGCCACCAAAATCGGGACAACTAATGAAAAACTGTTTTTT. It codes for CATKIGTTNEKLFF.

A single count supports this clone. The chain is built from TRBV5-1 and TRBJ2-1, with D tentatively TRBD2 (6 bases). This CDR3 contains 16 residues. The V gene lost 0 bases and the J gene lost 4 bases, with 14 bases spanning the gap. The germline CDR1 and CDR2 sequences are SGHRS and YFSETQ. The CDR3 reads CASSLGGGNPYNEQFF. CDR3 nucleotides: TGCGCCAGCAGCTTGGGCGGCGGGAACCCTTACAATGAGCAGTTCTTC.

Concerning this clone: Other DNA sequences in this specimen translate into the identical CDR3. The J gene is TRBJ1-2, the V gene TRBV5-4, with no clear D. Germline V lookup: CDR1 SGHNT, CDR2 YYREEE (reference sequence). CDR3 size: 13 residues. The ends were cut back, 0 bases at V and 1 base at J, with 4 bases in the middle. The CDR3 DNA is TGTGCCAGCAGCTTGGACAGTAACTATGGCTACACCTTC. Translating gives CASSLDSNYGYTF.

The CDR3: CASSLDSLNTEAFF. Written as DNA, the CDR3 is TGTGCCAGCTCCCTCGACAGCTTGAACACTGAAGCTTTCTTT. The chain has TRBV18 and TRBJ1-1; D may be TRBD1 (5 bases). The CDR3 runs 14 residues. Per the germline V gene, CDR1 is KGHSH and CDR2 is LQKENI. Trimming left V 6 bases short and J 0 bases short, with 11 bases between.

The CDR3 loop reads CASRGWDRGFGANVLTF. For the CDR3, the DNA is TGTGCCAGCAGGGGGTGGGACAGGGGCTTTGGGGCCAACGTCCTGACTTTC. V and J are TRBV27 and TRBJ2-6; 10 bases align to TRBD1. Germline CDR1 and CDR2: MNHEY and SMNVEV (reference sequence). The CDR3 is 17 residues long. J gave up 3 bases and V 6 bases, and 8 bases lay outside the gene matches.

A few counts support this clone. The chain combines TRBV4-1 with TRBJ2-1; 9 bases match TRBD2. CDR1 and CDR2 from the germline V gene are MGHRA and YSYEKL. J was trimmed by 4 bases and V by 4 bases; bases with no gene match: 8. This CDR3 is built from 16 residues. The CDR3 loop is CASSRHASGAYNEQFF. The CDR3 bases are TGCGCCAGCAGCCGACATGCTAGCGGGGCTTACAATGAGCAGTTCTTC.

The V call is TRBV19, the J call TRBJ2-7; a possible D gene is TRBD2 (5 bases). The CDR3 length is 17 residues. Germline values: CDR1 LNHDA, CDR2 SQIVND (reference sequence). With 0 bases removed from V and 4 bases from J, the gap between germline ends came to 19 bases. The CDR3 nucleotides are TGTGCCAGTAGTATAGACTCCTCGTCAGGAGGATGGTACGAGCAGTACTTC. It specifies CASSIDSSSGGWYEQYF.

V and J are TRBV10-1 and TRBJ2-7; 7 nucleotides agree with TRBD1. Trimming took 6 bases from V and 4 from J; bases not matched to a gene: 9. CDR3 length equals 14 residues. The germline gives CDR1 WNHNN, CDR2 SYGVQD (reference sequence). For the CDR3, the DNA is TGCGCCAGCAGCTCGACAGGGTCTGGATACGAGCAGTACTTC. Protein: CASSSTGSGYEQYF.

The chain combines TRBV19 with TRBJ1-5, with TRBD1 identical over 7 bases. This CDR3 has 16 residues. Germline CDR1 reads LNHDA; CDR2 reads SQIVND (reference sequence). V shed 5 bases, J shed 2 bases, and the junction held 9 bases outside the gene matches. CDR3 nucleotides: TGTGCCAGTAGTGCCCGGAGGGGGCAGGGCAATCAGCCCCAGCATTTT. It yields the protein CASSARRGQGNQPQHF. Full variable domain (outside the CDR3, taken from reference TRBV19 and TRBJ1-5): DGGITQSPKYLFRKEGQNVTLSCEQNLNHDAMYWYRQDPGQGLRLIYYSQIVNDFQKGDIAEGYSVSREKKESFPLTVTSAQKNPTAFYLCASSARRGQGNQPQHFGDGTRLSIL.

The rearrangement joins TRBV30 to TRBJ1-1, with TRBD1 identical over 7 bases. The CDR3 loop spans 12 amino acids. The trim removed 0 bases at V and 7 bases at J, leaving 2 bases unmatched. The germline CDR1 and CDR2 sequences are GTSNPN and SVGIG (reference sequence). The DNA of the CDR3 is TGTGCCTGGAGTGTACAGGGGTATGAAGCTTTCTTT. Its translation is CAWSVQGYEAFF.

The genes are TRBV11-2 and TRBJ2-1; D ambiguous. Germline values: CDR1 SGHAT, CDR2 FQNNGV. Trimming removed 3 bases from V and 11 bases from J, with 8 bases in between. This CDR3 has 11 residues. Here the CDR3 DNA reads TGTGCCAGCAGCTTTGAGGTGCAGCAGTTCTTC. This encodes CASSFEVQQFF.

This chain connects TRBV19 to TRBJ2-1; tentatively, D is TRBD2 (5 bases). This CDR3 is built from 15 residues. V dropped 1 base and J dropped 1 base, with 8 bases sitting between them. Germline V gene sequence: CDR1 LNHDA, CDR2 SQIVND (reference sequence). CDR3 nucleotide sequence: TGTGCCAGTAGTATAGGGCCGGGATCCTACAATGAGCAGTTCTTC. This sequence encodes CASSIGPGSYNEQFF.

This chain joins TRBV7-8 and TRBJ2-7; 10 bases are shared with TRBD2. CDR3 size: 15 residues. The junction had 7 bases not matched to a gene; V was cut back by 5 bases and J by 3 bases. Per germline, CDR1 SGHVS and CDR2 FQNEAQ. The DNA for the CDR3 is TGTGCCAGCAGCGCTCTAGCGGGGGCCTTCTACGAGCAGTACGTC. Translated: CASSALAGAFYEQYV.

The chain is built from TRBV20-1 and TRBJ2-3, with unresolved D. In germline, CDR1 is DFQATT, CDR2 SNEGSKA (reference sequence). The CDR3 has 10 amino acids. V was trimmed by 5 bases and J by 6 bases, leaving 6 bases between them. The CDR3 spells CSARVDTQYF. As DNA, the CDR3 is TGCAGTGCTCGGGTGGATACGCAGTATTTT.